This TCR beta chain is from a study of CD8 T cells in ankylosing spondylitis. This clonotype has a count of ten or more. Its target is unknown. Study-wide results and limits: Blood of patients with ankylosing spondylitis appeared to be characterized by a TCR beta motif of seven or eight highly homologous variants.

One entry per CDR3 protein results from TCRdb running MiXCR on the 5' RACE reads. The data hold over 100,000 distinct CDR3 sequences, with more than 6.5% observed a single time. The germline V gene encodes CDR1 MNHEY and CDR2 SMNVEV (reference sequence). This CDR3 is 14 amino acids long. The germline V and J ends were trimmed by 3 bases and 4 bases, with 12 bases remaining between them. The chain joins TRBV27 to TRBJ2-5, with no clear D. The sequenced sample was blood, either unsorted or a sorted T cell fraction (not recorded which). This clonotype was obtained from a male donor with ankylosing spondylitis or in good health (not recorded which). The CDR3 sequence: CASSLPPTRETQYF. The CDR3, as DNA: TGTGCCAGCAGTTTGCCGCCGACAAGAGAGACCCAGTACTTC.